A single sample gave rise to the 31 T cell receptor beta chains below, sequenced in a study of cytomegalovirus exposure and HLA in healthy donors. The PCR made use of 60 Vbeta and 13 Jbeta primers. The assay was immunoSEQ multiplex PCR, and TCRdb's table has in-frame clones only and misses some. Of fewer than 250,000 clones listed, 70% to 75% are singletons. Source material: PBMCs. Receptor source: a man younger than 40 in good health and CMV-seropositive.

The chain carries TRBV10-3 and TRBJ2-6, with D uncertain. V lost 5 bases, J lost 1 base, and 12 bases lay in between. Germline V gene sequence: CDR1 ENHRY, CDR2 SYGVKD. The CDR3 runs 16 residues. CDR3 DNA: TGTGCCATCAGTCAAGCGCAGAGTTCTGGGGCCAACGTCCTGACTTTC. Protein sequence: CAISQAQSSGANVLTF.

The V call is TRBV6-6, the J call TRBJ1-5; possible D gene TRBD1, 5 bases. The ends were cut back, 6 bases at V and 2 bases at J, with 14 bases in the middle. Per germline, CDR1 MNHNY and CDR2 SVGAGI (reference sequence). This CDR3 has 15 amino acids. As DNA, the CDR3 is TGTGCCAGCAGGCGGCAGGGAGGGGGCAATCAGCCCCAGCATTTT. Protein sequence: CASRRQGGGNQPQHF.

The gene calls are TRBV28 and TRBJ2-1; D might be TRBD1 (5 bases). The CDR3 contains 14 residues. Germline lookup yields CDR1 MDHEN and CDR2 SYDVKM. Between the trimmed V and J ends, which lost 5 bases and 3 bases, there was a span of 11 bases. The CDR3 reads CASSKGPLYNEQFF. Written as DNA, the CDR3 is TGTGCCAGCAGTAAGGGGCCCCTCTACAATGAGCAGTTCTTC.

The V call is TRBV14, the J call TRBJ1-1; no clear D gene. Germline lookup yields CDR1 SGHDN and CDR2 FVKESK. This CDR3 is 13 amino acids long. The ends were cut back, 3 bases at V and 1 base at J, with 6 bases in the middle. The CDR3 DNA reads TGTGCCAGCAGCCATAGTGGGAACACTGAAGCTTTCTTT. This sequence encodes CASSHSGNTEAFF.

In this sample, this clone turned up once. This chain connects TRBV14 to TRBJ2-7; 10 positions match TRBD1. Germline CDR1 SGHDN, CDR2 FVKESK. The CDR3 has 15 residues. V lost 3 bases to trimming and J lost 5 bases; unmatched junction nucleotides: 7. The CDR3 nucleotides read TGTGCCAGCAGCCAGACCGGGACAGGGGTAAACGAGCAGTACTTC. Translated, it gives CASSQTGTGVNEQYF.

CDR3 sequence: CASSPPDSDNEQFF. CDR3 DNA sequence: TGTGCCAGCAGCCCACCCGACAGCGACAATGAGCAGTTCTTC. The genes are TRBV13 and TRBJ2-1, with D possibly TRBD1 on 5 matching bases. The CDR3 is 14 residues long. V was clipped by 5 bases and J by 5 bases, with 13 bases between them. Germline V gives CDR1 PRHDT, CDR2 FYEKMQ (reference sequence).

The CDR3 DNA follows: TGTGCCAGCAGCGCGGGACAGGGTACCGAGCAGTACTTC. Amino acid sequence: CASSAGQGTEQYF. The genes are TRBV9 and TRBJ2-7, with 9 bases matching TRBD1. The length of the CDR3 is 13 residues. Germline loops: CDR1 SGDLS, CDR2 YYNGEE. With V trimmed by 3 bases and J by 6 bases, 4 bases remained unmatched.

This sequence joins TRBV5-5 and TRBJ1-2, with D maybe TRBD1 (6 bases). Trimming removed 1 base at V and 2 bases at J, with 12 bases between. CDR3 length: 15 residues. Germline V lookup: CDR1 SGHKS, CDR2 YYEKEE (reference sequence). The CDR3 sequence is CASSLPTGPNYGYTF. CDR3 nucleotides: TGTGCCAGCAGCTTGCCTACAGGGCCGAACTATGGCTACACCTTC.

V gene TRBV6-5 combines with J gene TRBJ1-5; 7 bases fit TRBD1. The ends lost 0 bases at V and 7 bases at J; junction bases unmatched: 6. The CDR3 length is 15 residues. Per the germline V gene, CDR1 is MNHEY and CDR2 is SVGAGI. In DNA form, the CDR3 reads TGTGCCAGCAGTTACTCTGGAGGGGGCCAGCAGCCCCAGCATTTT. Amino acid sequence: CASSYSGGGQQPQHF.

This rearrangement joins TRBV18 to TRBJ2-5, with 7 positions matching TRBD2. The last part of the DNA fits TRBJ2-7 better; the J call may be wrong. The CDR3 is 16 amino acids. Germline V gene sequence: CDR1 KGHSH, CDR2 LQKENI. CDR3 sequence: CASSPRPREGGDEQYF. The CDR3 DNA sequence: TGTGCCAGCTCACCGCGGCCGAGGGAGGGTGGAGACGAGCAGTACTTC.

This clone was recorded a few times. The rearrangement joins TRBV21-1 to TRBJ2-3; TRBD2, the table's D call, lacks a check against the DNA. TRBV21-1 is designated a pseudogene. CDR3 length: 19 residues. In DNA, the CDR3 is TGTGCCAGCAGCGCAATTGGGACTAGCGGAGAAGGTAGCACAGATACGCAGTATTTT. Its protein is CASSAIGTSGEGSTDTQYF.

This clone was detected once. The chain has TRBV29-1 and TRBJ2-3, with 10 bases aligning to TRBD2. CDR1 is SQVTM and CDR2 is ANQGSEA in the germline V gene. CDR3 length equals 14 residues. V gave up 7 bases and J gave up 3 bases; unmatched junction bases: 7. The CDR3 DNA reads as TGCAGCGAAGCGGGGGGGCGGGTTACAGATACGCAGTATTTT. Residues: CSEAGGRVTDTQYF.

This rearrangement joins TRBV29-1 to TRBJ1-1; TRBD1 might be the D (5 bases). Looked up from germline, CDR1 is SQVTM and CDR2 is ANQGSEA. This CDR3 region has 11 residues. With 4 bases removed from V and 4 bases from J, the gap between germline ends came to 7 bases. The CDR3 nucleotides are TGCAGCGTTGGGGGGGTCACTGAAGCTTTCTTT. Amino acids: CSVGGVTEAFF.

This clone was detected only a few times. J is TRBJ1-5 and V is TRBV28; TRBD1 matches at 7 bases. With 5 bases clipped from V and 2 bases from J, the junction kept 6 bases outside the gene matches. This CDR3 has 15 amino acids. Germline V gene sequence: CDR1 MDHEN, CDR2 SYDVKM. This chain's CDR3 is CASSPQDRGNQPQHF. The CDR3 DNA is TGTGCCAGCAGTCCCCAAGACAGGGGCAATCAGCCCCAGCATTTT.

This chain uses TRBV9 with TRBJ2-6, with 10 bases matching TRBD2. CDR3 length equals 18 residues. Trimming at V came to 4 bases and at J to 4 bases, leaving 11 bases not matched to a gene. Germline V lookup: CDR1 SGDLS, CDR2 YYNGEE. The CDR3 protein is CASSPRRLAGAGANVLTF. The CDR3 DNA reads TGTGCCAGCAGCCCCCGTCGGCTAGCGGGAGCGGGGGCCAACGTCCTGACTTTC.

About this clone: The junction shows a germline mismatch at one end, possibly a read error. V usage is TRBV7-9 and J usage is TRBJ1-2; D remains ambiguous. In germline, CDR1 is SEHNR, CDR2 FQNEAQ (reference sequence). This CDR3 comprises 13 residues. The CDR3 nucleotides read TGTTCCAGCAGCTCCAACATCCTCTATGGCTACACCTTC. Amino acids: CSSSSNILYGYTF.

The rearrangement uses TRBV29-1 and TRBJ2-7; D might be TRBD1 (7 bases). The V end was cut by 3 bases, the J end by 0 bases, with 12 bases between. The length of the CDR3 is 14 residues. Germline CDR1 reads SQVTM; CDR2 reads ANQGSEA. The CDR3 protein is CSVDAGQSSYEQYF. DNA of the CDR3: TGCAGCGTTGACGCGGGACAGTCCTCCTACGAGCAGTACTTC.

This chain connects TRBV4-2 to TRBJ1-5; possibly TRBD1 for D (6 bases). CDR3 length: 13 amino acids. With 8 bases removed from V and 6 bases from J, the gap between germline ends came to 14 bases. CDR1 is LGHNA, CDR2 YNFKEQ, per germline. CDR3 protein: CASGRDITQPQHF. The DNA of the CDR3 is TGTGCCAGCGGACGGGACATTACTCAGCCCCAGCATTTT.

V and J are TRBV19 and TRBJ2-7; D not certain. Per germline, CDR1 LNHDA and CDR2 SQIVND (reference sequence). This CDR3 is built from 13 residues. Trimming took 1 base from V and 6 from J, leaving 10 bases between them. The CDR3 protein is CASSIALSVEQYF. CDR3 in DNA: TGTGCCAGTAGTATAGCCCTCTCTGTCGAGCAGTACTTC.

CDR3 nucleotides: TGTGCCAGCAACCTCCCCCGGGGAAGAGGCAATCAGCCCCAGCATTTT. Protein product: CASNLPRGRGNQPQHF. This chain uses TRBV5-8 with TRBJ1-5; no clear D gene. CDR3 size: 16 residues. Germline V gene sequence: CDR1 SGHTS, CDR2 YDEGEE. V was clipped by 6 bases and J by 2 bases, with 18 bases between them.

The rearrangement joins TRBV16 to TRBJ1-3, with a weak D call TRBD1 (5 bases). Trimming stripped 0 bases from V and 8 bases from J, with 14 bases between. Germline CDR1 reads KGHSY; CDR2 reads FQNENV. The CDR3 contains 15 residues. This chain's CDR3 is CASSQSSGPGDTIYF. The CDR3 DNA reads as TGTGCCAGCAGCCAATCGTCAGGGCCGGGTGACACCATATATTTT.

The chain combines TRBV28 with TRBJ2-5; D is perhaps TRBD2 (6 bases). Germline-derived CDR1 and CDR2 are MDHEN and SYDVKM. The CDR3 has 12 residues. Trimming pared 8 bases from V and 0 bases from J, leaving 7 bases between. The CDR3 is CASGGDQETQYF. CDR3 DNA: TGTGCCAGCGGCGGGGACCAAGAGACCCAGTACTTC.

The chain recombines TRBV30 with TRBJ1-6, with 9 bases matching TRBD1. J was trimmed by 6 bases and V by 2 bases; bases with no gene match: 5. Germline loops: CDR1 GTSNPN, CDR2 SVGIG (reference sequence). This CDR3 spans 15 amino acids. The DNA of the CDR3 is TGTGCCTGGAGTACGGACAGGGGTACTAATTCACCCCTCCACTTT. It specifies CAWSTDRGTNSPLHF.

This sequence joins TRBV9 and TRBJ1-5; D is unclear. The CDR3 is 15 amino acids. Germline V gene lookup returns CDR1 SGDLS and CDR2 YYNGEE. Trimming removed 0 bases from V and 4 bases from J, with 11 bases in between. The DNA for the CDR3 is TGTGCCAGCAGCGTAGACGGGATGGGTAATCAGCCCCAGCATTTT. It is translated as CASSVDGMGNQPQHF. The whole variable domain, remainder taken from reference TRBV9 and TRBJ1-5, is DSGVTQTPKHLITATGQRVTLRCSPRSGDLSVYWYQQSLDQGLQFLIQYYNGEERAKGNILERFSAQQFPDLHSELNLSSLELGDSALYFCASSVDGMGNQPQHFGDGTRLSIL.

This clone turned up a few times. The chain joins TRBV7-2 to TRBJ1-4, with 10 bases that match TRBD1. J gave up 7 bases and V 5 bases, and 1 base lay outside the gene matches. There are 13 residues in the CDR3. The V gene's germline CDR1 is SGHTA and CDR2 FQGNSA. In DNA, the CDR3 is TGTGCCAGCAGCCGGGACAGGGGTGAAAAACTGTTTTTT. It translates to CASSRDRGEKLFF.

This clone was seen only a few times. This chain uses TRBV4-3 with TRBJ1-2; 7 nucleotides match TRBD1. The ends lost 1 base at V and 2 bases at J; junction bases unmatched: 10. Germline V gives CDR1 LGHNA, CDR2 YSLEER. This CDR3 has 17 residues. CDR3 DNA sequence: TGCGCCAGCAGCCAAGGGGTCCCAGACAGGGCGAACTATGGCTACACCTTC. Its protein is CASSQGVPDRANYGYTF.

The chain is built from TRBV19 and TRBJ2-5, with D possibly being TRBD1 (5 bases). Germline V lookup: CDR1 LNHDA, CDR2 SQIVND (reference sequence). The CDR3 extends over 13 amino acids. The germline V and J ends were trimmed by 5 bases and 3 bases, with 10 bases remaining between them. Here the CDR3 DNA reads TGTGCCAGTAGTGTCGCCAGGGAAGAGACCCAGTACTTC. Its protein is CASSVAREETQYF.

The CDR3 bases are TGTGCCAGCAGCCGGGGCAGGGGATACTCATTCTCTGGAAACACCATATATTTT. Protein sequence: CASSRGRGYSFSGNTIYF. V is TRBV5-8 and J is TRBJ1-3; weak D call: TRBD1 (6 bases). The germline V gene has CDR1 SGHTS and CDR2 YDEGEE. The length of the CDR3 is 18 residues. V was cut by 4 bases and J by 0 bases, with 20 bases left in between.

V gene TRBV7-6 combines with J gene TRBJ2-1; 9 nucleotides line up with TRBD2. V shed 5 bases and J 0 bases; nucleotides not matched to a gene: 5. CDR1 and CDR2 from the germline V gene are SGHVS and FNYEAQ. This CDR3 spans 16 amino acids. DNA of the CDR3: TGTGCCAGCAGCCCGGGGACTAGCACCTCCTACAATGAGCAGTTCTTC. Translation: CASSPGTSTSYNEQFF.

This chain uses TRBV29-1 with TRBJ2-2, with 7 positions matching TRBD1. The CDR3 contains 12 residues. V gave up 6 bases and J gave up 7 bases; unmatched junction bases: 5. Germline V CDR1 and CDR2: SQVTM, ANQGSEA. CDR3 DNA: TGCAGCGTATCACAGGGGTACGGGGAGCTGTTTTTT. Translating it yields CSVSQGYGELFF.

The chain has TRBV15 and TRBJ2-7, with unresolved D. The V and J ends lost 4 bases and 6 bases respectively, with 25 bases between them. The CDR3 is 17 residues long. Germline V gene sequence: CDR1 LNHNV, CDR2 YYDKDF (reference sequence). The CDR3 reads CATSNPSQASDLGEQYF. The CDR3 bases are TGTGCCACCAGCAATCCCTCCCAGGCCTCCGATTTAGGCGAGCAGTACTTC.